Shown below are 27 T cell receptor beta chains from a single sample sequenced in a study of T-cell reconstitution after alpha-beta-depleted transplantation in children. This sample's TCRbeta library carried unique molecular identifier barcodes. TCRdb re-called the PCR reads with MiXCR, one entry per CDR3 protein. The table shows about 580,000 distinct CDR3 sequences, with approximately 22% occurring only once. The sequences come from PBMCs, mostly from graft donor cells, collected 360 days after TCRalphabeta/CD19-depleted stem cell transplant. These receptors were obtained from a boy under two years old who had a stem cell transplant for acute myeloid leukemia, so the T cells may come from the graft donor.

Concerning this clonotype itself: A much larger clonotype is one base distant, so this may be a read error. J is TRBJ2-5 and V is TRBV7-9; 7 positions agree with TRBD2. V was pared by 2 bases and J by 9 bases, with 9 bases of the junction left unmatched. CDR1 is SEHNR and CDR2 is FQNEAQ in the germline V gene (reference sequence). CDR3 size: 14 residues. The DNA of the CDR3 is TGTGCCAGCAGCTTAAGTTTCCTCCGGGAGGCCCAGTACTTC. As protein: CASSLSFLREAQYF.

This rearrangement joins TRBV24-1 to TRBJ1-6; the D gene is possibly TRBD1 (6 bases). CDR1 and CDR2 from the germline V gene are KGHDR and SFDVKD. V shed 3 bases and J shed 8 bases, with 19 bases lying between them. CDR3 length: 17 amino acids. The CDR3 DNA reads TGTGCCACCAGTGATCCCGCAACAGGGAATGTATATTCACCCCTCCACTTT. This translates into CATSDPATGNVYSPLHF.

This clonotype was seen only a few times. The chain recombines TRBV4-3 with TRBJ2-3, with 8 bases matching TRBD1. Germline CDR1 is LGHNA and CDR2 is YSLEER. Losses at the gene ends were 0 bases for V and 3 bases for J; bases not matched to a gene: 2. The CDR3 length is 15 residues. The CDR3 DNA follows: TGCGCCAGCAGCCAAGATACAGGGGGTACAGATACGCAGTATTTT. This encodes CASSQDTGGTDTQYF.

This clonotype is a singleton in its sample. This chain uses TRBV9 with TRBJ2-2; D tentatively fits TRBD1 or TRBD2 (5 bases each). V lost 4 bases, J lost 0 bases, and 19 bases lay in between. This CDR3 spans 18 amino acids. Germline V gives CDR1 SGDLS, CDR2 YYNGEE. This CDR3 is CASSPREGTNANTGELFF. CDR3 in DNA: TGTGCCAGCAGCCCCCGGGAAGGGACCAACGCGAACACCGGGGAGCTGTTTTTT.

The table lists this clonotype with a few counts. This rearrangement joins TRBV11-2 to TRBJ1-1; D not certain. V lost 0 bases to trimming and J lost 4 bases, with 18 bases between them. Per the germline V gene, CDR1 is SGHAT and CDR2 is FQNNGV. This CDR3 contains 17 residues. CDR3 DNA sequence: TGTGCCAGCAGCTTAGAGGGCGGGGTCCTCATGAGCACTGAAGCTTTCTTT. Its protein product is CASSLEGGVLMSTEAFF. The whole variable domain, filled in from reference TRBV11-2 and TRBJ1-1, reads EAGVAQSPRYKIIEKRQSVAFWCNPISGHATLYWYQQILGQGPKLLIQFQNNGVVDDSQLPKDRFSAERLKGVDSTLKIQPAKLEDSAVYLCASSLEGGVLMSTEAFFGQGTRLTVV.

This clonotype was picked up many times. The chain joins TRBV25-1 to TRBJ2-1; D is perhaps TRBD1 (6 bases). The germline gives CDR1 MGHDK, CDR2 SYGVNS. V shed 4 bases and J shed 9 bases, with 10 bases lying between them. The CDR3 contains 12 residues. The CDR3 DNA sequence: TGTGCCAGCAGTGTGAGGGGGAGTGAGCAGTTCTTC. Its translation is CASSVRGSEQFF.

This chain links TRBV10-3 with TRBJ2-3; D is perhaps TRBD2 (6 bases). The V end was cut by 3 bases, the J end by 1 base, with 14 bases between. Germline values: CDR1 ENHRY, CDR2 SYGVKD. CDR3 size: 16 residues. The chain's CDR3 is CAISDGGRRGTDTQYF. CDR3 in DNA: TGTGCCATCAGTGATGGAGGACGGAGGGGCACAGATACGCAGTATTTT.

This clonotype was seen only a few times. J is TRBJ2-3 and V is TRBV20-1; D call uncertain. The V end was cut by 2 bases, the J end by 5 bases, with 11 bases between. The CDR3 is 13 residues long. Per germline, CDR1 DFQATT and CDR2 SNEGSKA (reference sequence). DNA for the CDR3: TGCAGTGCTAGATATCTCTCCGGAGATACGCAGTATTTT. This codes for CSARYLSGDTQYF.

The CDR3 DNA follows: TGTGCCAGCAGTCCCTCGGACCCTGCGGACACTGAAGCTTTCTTT. Translating it yields CASSPSDPADTEAFF. The rearrangement links TRBV11-1 to TRBJ1-1; D unclear. The CDR3 totals 15 residues. Trimming stripped 6 bases from V and 3 bases from J, with 17 bases between. The V gene's germline CDR1 is SGHAT and CDR2 FQDESV (reference sequence).

This clonotype was seen a handful of times. The chain recombines TRBV6-5 with TRBJ2-2; possible D gene TRBD1, 6 bases. The CDR3 contains 16 residues. V lost 0 bases and J lost 5, with 13 bases in between. Per germline, CDR1 MNHEY and CDR2 SVGAGI. The CDR3 DNA reads TGTGCCAGCAGTTACTCGCGGCAGGGGTCTACCGGGGAGCTGTTTTTT. The encoded protein is CASSYSRQGSTGELFF.

This clonotype was recorded many times. CDR3 sequence: CAWTFNSFTGELFF. Here the CDR3 DNA reads TGTGCCTGGACATTCAACAGCTTCACCGGGGAGCTGTTTTTT. The gene calls are TRBV30 and TRBJ2-2; D not resolved. The germline V gene encodes CDR1 GTSNPN and CDR2 SVGIG (reference sequence). This CDR3 region has 14 residues. V was trimmed by 4 bases and J by 4 bases, leaving 13 bases between them.

This clonotype was seen at least ten times. The V call is TRBV7-2, the J call TRBJ2-5; maybe TRBD1 (6 bases). This CDR3 spans 15 amino acids. Germline-derived CDR1 and CDR2 are SGHTA and FQGNSA. The V end was cut by 8 bases, the J end by 5 bases, with 21 bases between. The CDR3, as DNA: TGTGCCAGCCTCTGGGGCTTGGGGGCTGGGGAGACCCAGTACTTC. This translates into CASLWGLGAGETQYF.

V usage is TRBV7-2 and J usage is TRBJ2-1; TRBD2 is a possible D gene (7 bases). Trimming cost V 5 bases and J 1 base, with 18 bases left between them. Germline loops: CDR1 SGHTA, CDR2 FQGNSA. CDR3 length: 17 amino acids. This chain's CDR3 is CASSPGGGGHSYNEQFF. The CDR3 coding sequence is TGTGCCAGCAGCCCTGGGGGCGGGGGCCATTCCTACAATGAGCAGTTCTTC. Together with reference TRBV7-2 and TRBJ2-1, the CDR3 gives the full variable domain: GAGVSQSPSNKVTEKGKDVELRCDPISGHTALYWYRQSLGQGLEFLIYFQGNSAPDKSGLPSDRFSAERTGGSVSTLTIQRTQQEDSAVYLCASSPGGGGHSYNEQFFGPGTRLTVL.

This clonotype was recorded many times. The chain joins TRBV12-3 or TRBV12-4 to TRBJ2-3; weak D call: TRBD1 (7 bases). Trimming pared 6 bases from V and 8 bases from J, leaving 12 bases between. CDR3 length: 12 amino acids. CDR3 in amino acids: CASSNQGGTQYF. The CDR3 DNA reads TGTGCCAGCAGCAACCAGGGGGGTACGCAGTATTTT.

This chain joins TRBV6-5 and TRBJ2-1; D call uncertain. Germline CDR1 is MNHEY and CDR2 is SVGAGI. V was pared by 5 bases and J by 6 bases, with 8 bases between. CDR3 length equals 12 residues. In DNA, the CDR3 is TGTGCCAGCAGTCGGGTCCTCAATGAGCAGTTCTTC. It encodes CASSRVLNEQFF.

The V call is TRBV5-1, the J call TRBJ2-7; tentative D call: TRBD1 (6 bases). Germline V gene data show CDR1 as SGHRS and CDR2 as YFSETQ. V was pared by 7 bases and J by 1 base, with 18 bases between. The CDR3 runs to 15 residues. In DNA, the CDR3 is TGCGCCAGCGCTACCGAGGCAGGGGCATCCTACGAGCAGTACTTC. Encoded protein: CASATEAGASYEQYF. The full variable domain, its missing parts supplied by reference TRBV5-1 and TRBJ2-7, is KAGVTQTPRYLIKTRGQQVTLSCSPISGHRSVSWYQQTPGQGLQFLFEYFSETQRNKGNFPGRFSGRQFSNSRSEMNVSTLELGDSALYLCASATEAGASYEQYFGPGTRLTVT.

The V gene is TRBV20-1, the J gene TRBJ2-4; 8 bases map to TRBD2. The V and J ends lost 3 bases and 0 bases, in that order; junction bases with no gene match: 4. CDR1 DFQATT and CDR2 SNEGSKA come from the germline V gene (reference sequence). The CDR3 extends over 15 amino acids. The CDR3 is CSASLAGGAKNIQYF. The CDR3 DNA follows: TGCAGTGCTAGTTTGGCGGGGGGAGCCAAAAACATTCAGTACTTC.

This clonotype was recorded many times. This chain uses TRBV29-1 with TRBJ1-2; D is possibly TRBD1 (5 bases). V lost 7 bases and J 4 bases, leaving 16 bases between the germline ends. The CDR3 spans 13 residues. Germline loops: CDR1 SQVTM, CDR2 ANQGSEA. The CDR3 DNA follows: TGCAGCGCCGAAAGACAGATCGGCTATGGCTACACCTTC. Its protein is CSAERQIGYGYTF.

This clonotype showed up many times. V gene TRBV20-1 combines with J gene TRBJ2-1; 8 bases fit TRBD2. J was trimmed by 7 bases and V by 0 bases; bases with no gene match: 8. The CDR3 covers 15 residues. Germline V gene sequence: CDR1 DFQATT, CDR2 SNEGSKA (reference sequence). CDR3 amino acids: CSARDWVAGNNEQFF. The CDR3 coding sequence is TGCAGTGCTAGAGATTGGGTAGCGGGGAATAATGAGCAGTTCTTC.

Details on this clonotype: It may be a read error: a sequence one base away is much more abundant. The chain is built from TRBV27 and TRBJ2-5; 7 nucleotides align to TRBD2. CDR1 and CDR2 (germline): MNHEY, SMNVEV (reference sequence). This CDR3 contains 13 residues. The CDR3 sequence: CACSFGGMETQYF. CDR3 coding DNA: TGTGCCTGCAGTTTCGGGGGGATGGAGACCCAGTACTTC.

The chain combines TRBV4-3 with TRBJ2-4, with 12 bases that match TRBD2. The J segment lost 0 bases and the V segment lost 5 bases, leaving 5 bases of the junction unmatched. This CDR3 contains 17 residues. The germline V gene has CDR1 LGHNA and CDR2 YSLEER. The CDR3 coding sequence is TGCGCCAGCAGCTCCTGGACTAGCGGGGTAGCCAAAAACATTCAGTACTTC. This gives the protein CASSSWTSGVAKNIQYF.

The chain couples TRBV6-1 to TRBJ2-2, with 12 bases fitting TRBD1. J gave up 7 bases and V 7 bases, and 7 bases lay outside the gene matches. Germline V CDR1 and CDR2: MNHNS, SASEGT. The CDR3 is made up of 15 amino acids. The CDR3 loop is CASKGDRGRLGELFF. The CDR3, as DNA: TGTGCCAGCAAGGGGGACAGGGGGCGCCTCGGGGAGCTGTTTTTT.

This clonotype was observed a handful of times. The chain is built from TRBV12-3 or TRBV12-4 and TRBJ2-5; tentatively, D is TRBD2 (7 bases). The CDR3 has 16 residues. Trimming took 3 bases from V and 7 from J, leaving 21 bases between them. The CDR3 coding sequence is TGTGCCAGCAGTTTCTGGGGGGGCACTACCCATGTGACCCAGTACTTC. Its protein is CASSFWGGTTHVTQYF.

This chain links TRBV14 with TRBJ1-4; D is undetermined. CDR3 length equals 16 residues. The V gene lost 0 bases and the J gene lost 7 bases, with 15 bases spanning the gap. Per germline, CDR1 SGHDN and CDR2 FVKESK. Here the CDR3 reads CASSQDYLGGIEKLFF. As DNA, the CDR3 is TGTGCCAGCAGCCAAGATTATTTAGGAGGGATTGAAAAACTGTTTTTT.

This clonotype was seen many times. The chain links TRBV6-5 to TRBJ1-1; weak D call: TRBD1 (6 bases). Germline V lookup: CDR1 MNHEY, CDR2 SVGAGI. The CDR3 loop spans 13 amino acids. Trimming pared 7 bases from V and 3 bases from J, leaving 12 bases between. CDR3 nucleotide sequence: TGTGCCAGCAACATCAGGGGTGACACTGAAGCTTTCTTT. Translating it yields CASNIRGDTEAFF.

The rearrangement joins TRBV24-1 to TRBJ2-3, with 7 bases identical to TRBD1. Trimming cost V 4 bases and J 6 bases; bases outside gene matches: 9. CDR1 KGHDR and CDR2 SFDVKD come from the germline V gene. The CDR3 sequence is 15 residues long. The CDR3 region is CATSETGTDMDTQYF. The CDR3 DNA reads TGTGCCACCAGTGAGACCGGGACAGACATGGATACGCAGTATTTT.

The chain has TRBV20-1 and TRBJ2-1; D not resolved. This CDR3 is built from 12 residues. Germline CDR1 and CDR2: DFQATT and SNEGSKA (reference sequence). V lost 3 bases and J lost 10, with 13 bases in between. CDR3 DNA sequence: TGCAGTGCTAGTCCCAATTTGATCGAGCAGTTCTTC. The encoded protein is CSASPNLIEQFF.